This T cell receptor beta chain originates from a study of technical replicates of blood from a handful of donors. Generated by immunoSEQ multiplex PCR, the TCRdb table keeps only in-frame clones and is missing some. There are 75,000 to 100,000 clones in the sample; approximately 96% occur only once, and roughly 0.33% lies in the top ten. The CDR3 is 15 residues long. Losses at the gene ends were 1 base for V and 6 bases for J; bases not matched to a gene: 5. Germline CDR1 is SGHTA and CDR2 is FQGTGA. This chain uses TRBV7-3 with TRBJ2-2; 7 nucleotides match TRBD2. The TCR sequence derives from a human donor in good health. Sequenced material: T cells isolated from PBMCs. The CDR3 nucleotides are TGTGCCAGCAGCTTAAACTTGGGAGGGGCCGGGGAGCTGTTTTTT. This encodes CASSLNLGGAGELFF.